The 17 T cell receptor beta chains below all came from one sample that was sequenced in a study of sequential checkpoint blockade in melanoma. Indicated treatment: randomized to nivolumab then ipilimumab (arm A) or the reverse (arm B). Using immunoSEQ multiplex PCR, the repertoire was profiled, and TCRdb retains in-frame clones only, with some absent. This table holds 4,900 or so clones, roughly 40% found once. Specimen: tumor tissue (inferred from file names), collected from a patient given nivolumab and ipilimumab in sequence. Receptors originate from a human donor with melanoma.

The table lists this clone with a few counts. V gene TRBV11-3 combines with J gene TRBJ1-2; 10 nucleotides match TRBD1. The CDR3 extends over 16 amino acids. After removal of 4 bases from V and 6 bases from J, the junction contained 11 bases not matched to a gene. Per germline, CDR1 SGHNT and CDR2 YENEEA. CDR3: CASSYGTGAPGDGYTF. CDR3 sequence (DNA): TGTGCCAGCAGCTACGGGACAGGGGCCCCCGGAGATGGCTACACCTTC.

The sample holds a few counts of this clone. The CDR3 spells CASSFPSWFAELFF. CDR3 in DNA: TGTGCCAGCAGCTTCCCCTCCTGGTTCGCGGAGCTGTTTTTT. V usage is TRBV7-4 and J usage is TRBJ2-2; D remains unclear. The CDR3 loop spans 14 amino acids. Germline V CDR1 and CDR2: SGHVT, SQSDAQ. The ends were cut back, 3 bases at V and 10 bases at J, with 15 bases in the middle.

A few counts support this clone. The CDR3 protein is CASSDPGILKTYGYTF. The CDR3 nucleotides are TGCGCCAGCAGTGACCCCGGGATCCTAAAGACCTATGGCTACACCTTC. The chain joins TRBV10-2 to TRBJ1-2; D is uncertain. Trimming pared 3 bases from V and 4 bases from J, leaving 18 bases between. Germline CDR1 WSHSY, CDR2 SAAADI. The CDR3 covers 16 residues.

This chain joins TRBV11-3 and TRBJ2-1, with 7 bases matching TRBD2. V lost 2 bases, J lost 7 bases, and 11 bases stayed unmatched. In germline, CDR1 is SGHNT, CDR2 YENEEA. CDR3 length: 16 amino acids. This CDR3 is CASSLHMWEGRNEQFF. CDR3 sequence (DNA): TGTGCCAGCAGCTTACATATGTGGGAGGGCAGGAATGAGCAGTTCTTC.

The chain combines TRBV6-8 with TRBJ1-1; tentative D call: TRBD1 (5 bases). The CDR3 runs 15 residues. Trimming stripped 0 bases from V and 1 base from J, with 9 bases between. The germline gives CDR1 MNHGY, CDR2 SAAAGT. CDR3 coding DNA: TGTGCCAGCAGTTACTCGGGACTGACGAACACTGAAGCTTTCTTT. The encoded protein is CASSYSGLTNTEAFF.

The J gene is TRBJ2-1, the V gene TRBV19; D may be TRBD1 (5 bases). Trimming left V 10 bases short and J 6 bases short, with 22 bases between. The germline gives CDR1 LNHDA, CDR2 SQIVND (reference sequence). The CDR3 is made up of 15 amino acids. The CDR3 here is CATSREQGISNEQFF. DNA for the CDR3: TGTGCCACCAGCCGCGAGCAGGGAATCTCCAATGAGCAGTTCTTC.

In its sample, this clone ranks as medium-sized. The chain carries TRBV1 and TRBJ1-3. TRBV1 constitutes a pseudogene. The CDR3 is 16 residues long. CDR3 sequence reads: CASSHRVQVGGNTIYF. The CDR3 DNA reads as TGCGCCAGCAGCCATCGGGTCCAAGTAGGAGGAAACACCATATATTTT.

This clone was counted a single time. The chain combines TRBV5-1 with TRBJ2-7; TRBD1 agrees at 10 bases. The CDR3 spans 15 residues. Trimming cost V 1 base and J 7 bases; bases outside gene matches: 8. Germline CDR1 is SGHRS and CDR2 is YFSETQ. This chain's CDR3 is CASSLRGQGSGEQYF. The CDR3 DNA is TGCGCCAGCAGCTTGAGGGGACAGGGGTCGGGAGAGCAGTACTTC.

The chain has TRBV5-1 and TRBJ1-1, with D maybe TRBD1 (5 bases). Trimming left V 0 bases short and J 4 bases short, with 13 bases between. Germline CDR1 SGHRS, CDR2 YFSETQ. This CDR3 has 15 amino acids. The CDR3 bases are TGCGCCAGCAGCTTGGAGGCGGGGGGTGGCACTGAAGCTTTCTTT. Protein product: CASSLEAGGGTEAFF.

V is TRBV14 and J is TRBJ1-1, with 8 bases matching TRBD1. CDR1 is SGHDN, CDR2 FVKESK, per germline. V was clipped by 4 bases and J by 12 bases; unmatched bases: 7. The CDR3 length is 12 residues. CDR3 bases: TGTGCCAGCAGCCCTGGACAGGGCAGCTCTTTCTTT. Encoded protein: CASSPGQGSSFF.

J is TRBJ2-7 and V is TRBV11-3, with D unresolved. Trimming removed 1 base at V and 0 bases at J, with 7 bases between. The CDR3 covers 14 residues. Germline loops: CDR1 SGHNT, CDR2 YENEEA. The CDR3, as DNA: TGTGCCAGCAGCTTAGGGGGTAGCTCCTACGAGCAGTACTTC. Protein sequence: CASSLGGSSYEQYF.

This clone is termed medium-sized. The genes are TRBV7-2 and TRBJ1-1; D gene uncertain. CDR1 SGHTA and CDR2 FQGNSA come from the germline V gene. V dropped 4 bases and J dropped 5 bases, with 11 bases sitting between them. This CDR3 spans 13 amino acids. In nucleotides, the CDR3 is TGTGCCAGCAGCTGGACGGGTCGGACTGAAGCTTTCTTT. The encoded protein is CASSWTGRTEAFF. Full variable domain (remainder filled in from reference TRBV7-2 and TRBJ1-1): GAGVSQSPSNKVTEKGKDVELRCDPISGHTALYWYRQSLGQGLEFLIYFQGNSAPDKSGLPSDRFSAERTGGSVSTLTIQRTQQEDSAVYLCASSWTGRTEAFFGQGTRLTVV.

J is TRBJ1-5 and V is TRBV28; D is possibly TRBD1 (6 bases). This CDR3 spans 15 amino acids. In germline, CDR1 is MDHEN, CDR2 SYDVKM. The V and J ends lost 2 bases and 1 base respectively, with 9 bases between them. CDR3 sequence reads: CASSLIRGSNQPQHF. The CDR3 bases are TGTGCCAGCAGTTTAATCAGGGGAAGCAATCAGCCCCAGCATTTT. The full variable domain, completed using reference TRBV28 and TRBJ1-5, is DVKVTQSSRYLVKRTGEKVFLECVQDMDHENMFWYRQDPGLGLRLIYFSYDVKMKEKGDIPEGYSVSREKKERFSLILESASTNQTSMYLCASSLIRGSNQPQHFGDGTRLSIL.

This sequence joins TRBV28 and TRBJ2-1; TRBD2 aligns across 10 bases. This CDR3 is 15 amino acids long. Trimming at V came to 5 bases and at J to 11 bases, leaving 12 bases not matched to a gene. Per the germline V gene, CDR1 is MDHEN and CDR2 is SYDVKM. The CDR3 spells CASSIPSGRAPQQFF. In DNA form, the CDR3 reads TGTGCCAGCAGTATCCCCAGCGGGAGGGCTCCCCAGCAGTTCTTC.

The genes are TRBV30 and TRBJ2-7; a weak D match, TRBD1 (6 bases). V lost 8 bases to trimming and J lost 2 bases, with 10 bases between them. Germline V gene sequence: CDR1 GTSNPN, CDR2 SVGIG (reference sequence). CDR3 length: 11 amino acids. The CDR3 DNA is TGTGCCGCCGGACAGCCCTACGAGCAGTACTTC. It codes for CAAGQPYEQYF.

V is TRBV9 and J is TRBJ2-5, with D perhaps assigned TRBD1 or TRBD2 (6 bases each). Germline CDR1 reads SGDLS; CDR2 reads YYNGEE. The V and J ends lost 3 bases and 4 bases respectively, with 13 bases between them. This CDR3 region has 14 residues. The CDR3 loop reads CASSERGRRETQYF. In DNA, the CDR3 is TGTGCCAGCAGCGAACGGGGGCGGAGAGAGACCCAGTACTTC.

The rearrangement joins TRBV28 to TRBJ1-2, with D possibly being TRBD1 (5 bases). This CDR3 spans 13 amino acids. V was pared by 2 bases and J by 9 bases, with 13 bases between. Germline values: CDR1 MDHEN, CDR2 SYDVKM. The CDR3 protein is CASSLQGGRSYTF. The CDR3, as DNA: TGTGCCAGCAGTTTACAGGGAGGTCGAAGCTACACCTTC.